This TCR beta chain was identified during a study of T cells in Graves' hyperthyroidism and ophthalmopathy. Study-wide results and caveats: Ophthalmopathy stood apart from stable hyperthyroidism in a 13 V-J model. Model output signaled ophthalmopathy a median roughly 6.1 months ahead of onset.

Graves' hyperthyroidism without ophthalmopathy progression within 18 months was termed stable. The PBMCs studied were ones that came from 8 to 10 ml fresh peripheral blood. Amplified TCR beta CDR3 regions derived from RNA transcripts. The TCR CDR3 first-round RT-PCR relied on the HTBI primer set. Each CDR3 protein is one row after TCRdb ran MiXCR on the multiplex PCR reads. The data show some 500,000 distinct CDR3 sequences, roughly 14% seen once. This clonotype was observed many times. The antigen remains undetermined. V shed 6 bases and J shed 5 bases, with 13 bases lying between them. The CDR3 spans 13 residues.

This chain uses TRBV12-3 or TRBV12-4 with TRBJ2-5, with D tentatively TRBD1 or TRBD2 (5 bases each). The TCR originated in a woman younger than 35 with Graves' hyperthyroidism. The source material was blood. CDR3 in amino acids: CASSRDEQETQYF. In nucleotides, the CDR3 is TGTGCCAGCAGCCGGGACGAGCAGGAGACCCAGTACTTC.